The rows below give T cell receptor beta chains drawn from one sample of a study of blood T cell repertoires in COVID-19. Only in-frame clones appear in the TCRdb table, and some are missing; sequencing was by immunoSEQ multiplex PCR. The sample lists about 220,000 clones; 88% were seen once. Sequencing used PBMCs or T cells enriched from blood (not recorded which). The receptor source for this set is a woman aged 25 to 39 who had recovered from COVID-19. The CDR3 runs from the conserved cysteine through the conserved F or W. A D gene is named only where the DNA matches it firmly. Clone size is not always given. Where it is, it says once, few, many or a class for expanded clones.

V gene	J gene	D gene	clone size	CDR3 protein	CDR3 DNA
TRBV24-1	TRBJ1-6	.	.	CATSDLALPVSPLHF	TGTGCCACCAGTGATTTGGCCCTACCTGTCTCACCCCTCCACTTT
TRBV19	TRBJ1-5	.	.	CASSLFRDTNQPQHF	TGTGCCAGTAGTTTATTCCGGGACACCAATCAGCCCCAGCATTTT
TRBV4-2	TRBJ1-2	.	.	CASSQVADSSYGYTF	TGTGCCAGCAGCCAAGTAGCCGACTCGAGCTATGGCTACACCTTC
TRBV7-9	TRBJ1-6	.	.	CASSLSGPSNYNSPLHF	TGTGCCAGCAGCTTAAGTGGGCCCTCCAATTATAATTCACCCCTCCACTTT
TRBV6-5	TRBJ2-3	.	.	CASSPTWRRTDTQYF	TGTGCCAGCAGTCCTACCTGGCGGCGCACAGATACGCAGTATTTT
TRBV27	TRBJ1-2	TRBD1	.	CASRDRDRTGYTF	TGTGCCAGCAGGGACCGGGACAGGACCGGCTACACCTTC
TRBV2	TRBJ2-3	.	.	CASSESRTLNLNRQQYF	TGTGCCAGCAGTGAATCCCGAACACTTAATCTCAACAGACAGCAGTATTTT
TRBV7-6	TRBJ2-3	TRBD1	.	CASSPRDRAIDTQYF	TGTGCCAGCAGCCCGAGGGACAGGGCTATAGATACGCAGTATTTT
TRBV2	TRBJ1-5	.	.	CASYPEEIGNQPQHF	TGTGCCAGTTACCCCGAGGAAATCGGCAATCAGCCCCAGCATTTT
TRBV19	TRBJ2-5	.	.	CASRQGGYYQETQYF	TGTGCCAGTAGGCAGGGGGGCTACTACCAAGAGACCCAGTACTTC
TRBV11-3	TRBJ1-2	TRBD1	.	CASSSRDRAEPPYGYTF	TGTGCCAGCAGCTCGAGGGACAGGGCTGAGCCGCCTTATGGCTACACCTTC
TRBV11-3	TRBJ2-3	TRBD2	.	CASSLGSGGTDTQYF	TGTGCCAGCAGCTTAGGTAGCGGGGGGACAGATACGCAGTATTTT
TRBV7-3	TRBJ2-1	.	.	CASSPQGKGYNEQFF	TGTGCCAGCAGCCCCCAGGGTAAAGGCTACAATGAGCAGTTCTTC
TRBV23-1	TRBJ2-2	.	.	CASSQPTKNTGELFF	TGCGCCAGCAGTCAACCGACTAAGAACACCGGGGAGCTGTTTTTT
TRBV5-4	TRBJ2-7	TRBD1	.	CASSFGRRTGEYEQYF	TGTGCCAGCAGCTTTGGCCGGAGAACAGGGGAATACGAGCAGTACTTC
TRBV6-5	TRBJ1-1	.	.	CASSYSTAVEAFF	TGTGCCAGCAGTTACTCGACTGCGGTTGAAGCTTTCTTT
TRBV9	TRBJ2-2	TRBD1	.	CASRRQGNTGELFF	TGTGCCAGCAGAAGACAGGGGAACACCGGGGAGCTGTTTTTT
TRBV12-3/TRBV12-4	TRBJ2-7	.	.	CASSLLLSYEQYF	TGTGCCAGCAGTTTATTACTGTCCTACGAGCAGTACTTC
TRBV19	TRBJ2-1	TRBD2	.	CASSMERGSYNEQFF	TGTGCCAGTAGTATGGAGCGGGGCTCCTACAATGAGCAGTTCTTC
TRBV6-5	TRBJ1-3	.	once	CASTTVSSGNTIYF	TGTGCCAGCACGACAGTCAGCTCTGGAAACACCATATATTTT
TRBV11-3	TRBJ1-1	.	.	CASSLEGQRNTEAFF	TGTGCCAGCAGCTTAGAAGGACAGCGGAACACTGAAGCTTTCTTT
TRBV6-5	TRBJ2-7	.	.	CASSLTPGDSYEQYF	TGTGCCAGCAGTTTAACGCCGGGGGACTCCTACGAGCAGTACTTC
TRBV5-5	TRBJ1-1	.	.	CASSLGFQGSEAFF	TGTGCCAGCAGCTTGGGTTTTCAGGGCTCTGAAGCTTTCTTT
TRBV5-1	TRBJ1-2	TRBD1	.	CASSLAGTVGYTF	TGCGCCAGCAGCTTGGCCGGGACAGTTGGCTACACCTTC
TRBV10-2	TRBJ1-1	.	.	CASSDREGTEAFF	TGCGCCAGCAGTGACAGGGAGGGAACTGAAGCTTTCTTT
TRBV10-3	TRBJ2-2	.	.	CAISELNRAANTGELFF	TGTGCCATCAGTGAGCTTAACAGGGCGGCGAACACCGGGGAGCTGTTTTTT
TRBV4-1	TRBJ2-2	.	.	CASSPVRPGTGELFF	TGCGCCAGCAGCCCCGTACGTCCGGGCACCGGGGAGCTGTTTTTT
TRBV19	TRBJ1-2	TRBD1	.	CASSIGVRQGQGGYTF	TGTGCCAGTAGTATAGGGGTCAGACAGGGTCAAGGCGGCTACACCTTC
TRBV5-8	TRBJ2-1	TRBD1	.	CASSLGQGTYNEQFF	TGTGCCAGCAGCCTTGGACAGGGGACTTACAATGAGCAGTTCTTC
TRBV4-3	TRBJ1-6	TRBD1	few	CASSQVNPGQGVSPLHF	TGCGCCAGCAGCCAAGTCAATCCGGGACAGGGTGTCTCACCCCTCCACTTT
TRBV7-2	TRBJ1-2	TRBD1	.	CASSLGAGGTYGYTF	TGTGCCAGCAGCTTAGGTGCAGGGGGCACCTATGGCTACACCTTC
TRBV7-2	TRBJ2-7	TRBD2	.	CASSLGTTSYF	TGTGCCAGCAGCCTTGGGACTACTTCCTACTTC
TRBV29-1	TRBJ1-1	.	.	CSVLPLATEAFF	TGCAGCGTATTACCACTTGCCACTGAAGCTTTCTTT
TRBV5-8	TRBJ2-5	.	.	CASNGRRGTQYF	TGTGCCAGCAACGGACGGAGGGGGACCCAGTACTTC
TRBV7-9	TRBJ2-7	TRBD2	.	CASSTSGVWYEQYF	TGTGCCAGCAGCACTAGCGGGGTATGGTACGAGCAGTACTTC
TRBV19	TRBJ1-2	.	.	CASSLGDYGYTF	TGTGCCAGTAGCCTAGGGGACTATGGCTACACCTTC
TRBV18	TRBJ2-5	.	.	CASSPARGQETQYF	TGTGCCAGCTCTCCCGCACGCGGGCAAGAGACCCAGTACTTC
TRBV25-1	TRBJ2-5	TRBD2	.	CASSETLAGGLETQYF	TGTGCCAGCAGTGAAACACTAGCGGGGGGCCTGGAGACCCAGTACTTC
TRBV4-2	TRBJ2-7	TRBD2	.	CASSQEGLAGTYEQYF	TGTGCCAGCAGCCAAGAGGGGCTAGCGGGAACCTACGAGCAGTACTTC
TRBV5-8	TRBJ2-3	.	.	CASSLEGLDTQYF	TGTGCCAGCAGCTTGGAGGGGTTAGATACGCAGTATTTT
TRBV5-4	TRBJ1-1	.	.	CASSLDSENQAFF	TGTGCCAGCAGCTTGGATAGCGAGAATCAGGCTTTCTTT
TRBV5-1	TRBJ1-4	TRBD1	.	CASSLGAMGQAGVFF	TGCGCCAGCAGCTTGGGGGCCATGGGACAGGCTGGGGTGTTTTTT
TRBV5-1	TRBJ1-2	TRBD1	.	CASRPLGDSYGYTF	TGCGCCAGCCGCCCCCTCGGGGACAGCTATGGCTACACCTTC
TRBV9	TRBJ2-7	.	.	CASSPFPEYEQYF	TGTGCCAGCAGCCCCTTTCCGGAGTACGAGCAGTACTTC
TRBV25-1	TRBJ1-2	TRBD1	.	CASSTPGTGVDGYTF	TGTGCCAGCAGTACCCCCGGGACAGGGGTAGATGGCTACACCTTC
TRBV13	TRBJ1-2	TRBD1	many	CASSVTGGLGGYTF	TGTGCCAGCAGCGTGACAGGGGGATTGGGAGGCTACACCTTC
TRBV19	TRBJ1-4	TRBD1	.	CASSPRQGLTNEKLFF	TGTGCCAGTAGTCCTCGACAGGGTCTTACTAATGAAAAACTGTTTTTT
TRBV19	TRBJ2-7	.	.	CASSIRILGGEQYF	TGTGCCAGTAGTATCCGAATTTTGGGAGGCGAGCAGTACTTC
TRBV6-2/TRBV6-3	TRBJ1-6	.	.	CASSYSGQTPNSPLHF	TGTGCCAGCAGTTACTCCGGACAAACACCCAATTCACCCCTCCACTTT
TRBV29-1	TRBJ2-5	.	once	CSVEIRDKETQYF	TGCAGCGTTGAGATCAGGGACAAAGAGACCCAGTACTTC
TRBV3-1/TRBV3-2	TRBJ2-5	TRBD1	.	CASNKQGADLFGTQYF	TGTGCCAGCAACAAACAGGGGGCCGACCTTTTCGGGACCCAGTACTTC
TRBV6-5	TRBJ1-6	TRBD1	.	CASRPGQVESPLHF	TGTGCCAGCAGACCGGGACAGGTCGAGTCACCCCTCCACTTT
TRBV3-1/TRBV3-2	TRBJ1-2	.	.	CASSLTAGGYTF	TGTGCCAGCAGCCTGACAGCGGGAGGCTACACCTTC
TRBV7-2	TRBJ1-2	.	.	CASSPQTGDYGYTF	TGTGCCAGCAGCCCCCAGACAGGTGACTATGGCTACACCTTC
TRBV5-1	TRBJ1-2	TRBD1	.	CASSLDPGQGYYGYTF	TGCGCCAGCAGCTTGGATCCGGGACAGGGCTACTATGGCTACACCTTC
TRBV5-5	TRBJ2-1	.	.	CASSGTPSYNEQFF	TGTGCCAGCAGCGGGACACCGTCCTACAATGAGCAGTTCTTC
TRBV6-5	TRBJ1-1	TRBD1	.	CASSNTGGYNTEAFF	TGTGCCAGCAGTAATACAGGGGGTTATAACACTGAAGCTTTCTTT